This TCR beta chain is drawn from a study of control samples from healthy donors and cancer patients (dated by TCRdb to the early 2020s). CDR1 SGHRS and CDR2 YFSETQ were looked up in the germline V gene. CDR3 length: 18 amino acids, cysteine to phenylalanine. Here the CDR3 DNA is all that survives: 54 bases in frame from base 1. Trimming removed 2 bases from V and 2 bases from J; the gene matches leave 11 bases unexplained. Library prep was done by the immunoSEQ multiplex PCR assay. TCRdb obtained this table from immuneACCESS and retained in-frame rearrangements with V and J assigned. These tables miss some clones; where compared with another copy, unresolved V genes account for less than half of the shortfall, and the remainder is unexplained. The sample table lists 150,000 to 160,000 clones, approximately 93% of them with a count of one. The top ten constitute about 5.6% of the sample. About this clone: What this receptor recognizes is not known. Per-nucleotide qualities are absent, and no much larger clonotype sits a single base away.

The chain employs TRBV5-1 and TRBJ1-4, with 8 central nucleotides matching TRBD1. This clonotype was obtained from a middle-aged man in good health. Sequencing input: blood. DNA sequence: TGCGCCAGCAGCTTTTCAGGGGGCGACAGGCGGACTAATGAAAAACTGTTTTTT. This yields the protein CASSFSGGDRRTNEKLFF. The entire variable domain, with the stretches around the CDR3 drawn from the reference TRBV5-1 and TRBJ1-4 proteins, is KAGVTQTPRYLIKTRGQQVTLSCSPISGHRSVSWYQQTPGQGLQFLFEYFSETQRNKGNFPGRFSGRQFSNSRSEMNVSTLELGDSALYLCASSFSGGDRRTNEKLFFGSGTQLSVL.